This paragraph covers one T cell receptor beta chain sequence. This record belongs to a study of T cells after yellow fever vaccination. Germline trimming cut 6 bases from V and 7 bases from J; bases unmatched to any gene: 5. The CDR3 spans 13 residues. The germline V gene encodes CDR1 SGHKS and CDR2 YYEKEE (reference sequence). MiXCR, applied by TCRdb to the 5' RACE reads, yields one record per CDR3 protein. This table holds some 340,000 distinct CDR3 sequences, roughly 3.9% found once. Source: PBMCs, taken 5 days after the yellow fever booster vaccination. This sequence joins TRBV5-5 and TRBJ1-2; 11 nucleotides align to TRBD1. The TCR originated in a man between 18 and 35 years old who received the YFV17D yellow fever vaccine. The CDR3 coding sequence is TGTGCCAGCACCGTGGACAGGGGGCTTGGCTACACCTTC. Protein sequence: CASTVDRGLGYTF. Combining the CDR3 with reference TRBV5-5 and TRBJ1-2 gives the whole variable domain DAGVTQSPTHLIKTRGQQVTLRCSPISGHKSVSWYQQVLGQGPQFIFQYYEKEERGRGNFPDRFSARQFPNYSSELNVNALLLGDSALYLCASTVDRGLGYTFGSGTRLTVV.